The 20 T cell receptor beta chains reported below all come from one sample, sequenced in a study of OX40 agonist ivuxolimab in advanced cancers. Profiled with immunoSEQ multiplex PCR; TCRdb holds only in-frame clones, not every one. The table lists roughly 65,000 clones, just over 90% of them singletons. The sample in question was CD4+ or CD8+ T cells sorted from blood, obtained in a trial of the OX40 agonist ivuxolimab. Receptor source: an adult with an advanced solid tumor such as melanoma, head and neck, liver or kidney cancer.

In DNA, the CDR3 is TGTGCCAGCAGTGTGCTATACGAGCAGTACTTC. This sequence encodes CASSVLYEQYF. The J gene is TRBJ2-7, the V gene TRBV2; D remains unclear. The CDR3 length is 11 residues. The ends were cut back, 4 bases at V and 4 bases at J, with 5 bases in the middle. Germline V gene sequence: CDR1 SNHLY, CDR2 FYNNEI. Using reference TRBV2 and TRBJ2-7 for the parts outside the CDR3, the full variable domain is EPEVTQTPSHQVTQMGQEVILRCVPISNHLYFYWYRQILGQKVEFLVSFYNNEISEKSEIFDDQFSVERPDGSNFTLKIRSTKLEDSAMYFCASSVLYEQYFGPGTRLTVT.

The chain recombines TRBV7-9 with TRBJ2-3; 11 bases fit TRBD2. From germline, CDR1 is SEHNR and CDR2 FQNEAQ (reference sequence). V lost 1 base, J lost 2 bases, and 5 bases stayed unmatched. The CDR3 has 17 residues. The CDR3 is CASSLERLAGPTDTQYF. The CDR3 region has the DNA TGTGCCAGCAGCTTAGAGAGACTAGCGGGACCCACAGATACGCAGTATTTT. Drawing the rest from reference TRBV7-9 and TRBJ2-3, the complete variable domain is DTGVSQNPRHKITKRGQNVTFRCDPISEHNRLYWYRQTLGQGPEFLTYFQNEAQLEKSRLLSDRFSAERPKGSFSTLEIQRTEQGDSAMYLCASSLERLAGPTDTQYFGPGTRLTVL.

This rearrangement joins TRBV7-9 to TRBJ1-2; D is perhaps TRBD1 (5 bases). Germline lookup yields CDR1 SEHNR and CDR2 FQNEAQ (reference sequence). The CDR3 consists of 15 residues. Trimming removed 4 bases from V and 5 bases from J, with 17 bases in between. The CDR3, as DNA: TGTGCCAGCAGCTCTTCCGGCAGGGAACAGTATGGCTACACCTTC. It is translated as CASSSSGREQYGYTF.

CDR3 nucleotides: TGTGCCAGCAGAAAAGACTCCGGGGCTGAGCAGTTCTTC. Protein sequence: CASRKDSGAEQFF. This chain connects TRBV2 to TRBJ2-1; either TRBD1 or TRBD2 may supply D (5 bases each). Germline assignment: CDR1 SNHLY and CDR2 FYNNEI. The CDR3 loop spans 13 amino acids. The germline V and J ends were trimmed by 6 bases and 9 bases, with 15 bases remaining between them.

The chain has TRBV19 and TRBJ2-7; D is unresolved. The germline V gene has CDR1 LNHDA and CDR2 SQIVND (reference sequence). This CDR3 spans 13 amino acids. Trimming left V 8 bases short and J 2 bases short, with 13 bases between. CDR3 sequence reads: CASGQGSPYEQYF. CDR3 DNA sequence: TGTGCCAGTGGGCAAGGGTCCCCCTACGAGCAGTACTTC.

The chain couples TRBV27 to TRBJ1-2; D might be TRBD1 (5 bases). CDR3 length: 15 amino acids. Trimming took 4 bases from V and 8 from J, leaving 20 bases between them. Germline V gives CDR1 MNHEY, CDR2 SMNVEV (reference sequence). CDR3 nucleotide sequence: TGTGCCAGCAGTTCCACCCGGGGGTTGTCGGGAGGCTACACCTTC. Translating gives CASSSTRGLSGGYTF.

The V call is TRBV5-1, the J call TRBJ2-2, with 7 bases fitting TRBD1. The CDR3 runs 16 residues. CDR1 is SGHRS and CDR2 is YFSETQ in the germline V gene. The V segment lost 4 bases and the J segment 1 base; nucleotides outside the gene matches: 7. CDR3 loop: CASSRRQGLNTGELFF. The CDR3 bases are TGCGCCAGCAGCCGCAGACAGGGCCTGAACACCGGGGAGCTGTTTTTT. Combining the CDR3 with reference TRBV5-1 and TRBJ2-2 gives the whole variable domain KAGVTQTPRYLIKTRGQQVTLSCSPISGHRSVSWYQQTPGQGLQFLFEYFSETQRNKGNFPGRFSGRQFSNSRSEMNVSTLELGDSALYLCASSRRQGLNTGELFFGEGSRLTVL.

The CDR3 loop is CATCTGGSGNTIYF. CDR3 coding DNA: TGTGCCACCTGTACAGGGGGCTCTGGAAACACCATATATTTT. The chain is built from TRBV15 and TRBJ1-3; 8 positions match TRBD1. The J segment lost 0 bases and the V segment lost 8 bases, leaving 3 bases of the junction unmatched. This CDR3 region has 14 residues. Germline CDR1 is LNHNV and CDR2 is YYDKDF (reference sequence).

V usage is TRBV7-3 and J usage is TRBJ2-6, with D uncertain. Deletions cut 5 bases from V and 1 base from J, with 15 bases between. This CDR3 is 17 amino acids long. Germline-derived CDR1 and CDR2 are SGHTA and FQGTGA. The CDR3 sequence is CASSTSRVRSGANVLTF. Here the CDR3 DNA reads TGTGCCAGCAGCACAAGCCGGGTCAGGTCTGGGGCCAACGTCCTGACTTTC.

In this sample, this clone turned up once. The chain links TRBV13 to TRBJ2-7; tentatively, D is TRBD2 (6 bases). Germline CDR1 is PRHDT and CDR2 is FYEKMQ (reference sequence). The CDR3 is 15 amino acids. The ends were cut back, 5 bases at V and 7 bases at J, with 21 bases in the middle. The CDR3 here is CASSIVPGETREQYF. CDR3 in DNA: TGTGCCAGCAGCATAGTCCCGGGGGAAACGAGAGAGCAGTACTTC. Supplemented by reference TRBV13 and TRBJ2-7, the full variable domain reads AAGVIQSPRHLIKEKRETATLKCYPIPRHDTVYWYQQGPGQDPQFLISFYEKMQSDKGSIPDRFSAQQFSDYHSELNMSSLELGDSALYFCASSIVPGETREQYFGPGTRLTVT.

The CDR3 sequence: CASSTTRMGTQYF. CDR3 in DNA: TGTGCCAGCAGCACAACCCGGATGGGGACCCAGTACTTC. This sequence joins TRBV7-3 and TRBJ2-5; D gene ambiguous. The CDR3 is 13 amino acids. Trimming pared 5 bases from V and 7 bases from J, leaving 14 bases between. The V gene's germline CDR1 is SGHTA and CDR2 FQGTGA.

This chain links TRBV6-1 with TRBJ1-5, with a tentative D call TRBD1 (5 bases). Looked up from germline, CDR1 is MNHNS and CDR2 is SASEGT. The CDR3 length is 15 residues. V lost 2 bases and J lost 5, with 13 bases in between. CDR3 DNA: TGTGCCAGCAGTGAAATGGGGGGATCCCATCAGCCCCAGCATTTT. It is translated as CASSEMGGSHQPQHF.

CDR3 sequence: CASSQEGQFNQPQHF. The DNA for the CDR3 is TGTGCCAGCAGCCAAGAAGGACAGTTCAATCAGCCCCAGCATTTT. The chain couples TRBV4-2 to TRBJ1-5; TRBD1 might be the D (6 bases). CDR3 length: 15 amino acids. Germline V gene lookup returns CDR1 LGHNA and CDR2 YNFKEQ. Trimming removed 0 bases at V and 3 bases at J, with 9 bases between.

The chain carries TRBV5-6 and TRBJ2-3; TRBD2 might be the D (6 bases). Germline V gene lookup returns CDR1 SGHDT and CDR2 YYEEEE. The CDR3 extends over 14 amino acids. V lost 7 bases to trimming and J lost 5 bases, with 17 bases between them. CDR3 sequence reads: CASVGSGGGDTQYF. CDR3 bases: TGTGCCAGCGTCGGGAGTGGGGGTGGAGATACGCAGTATTTT.

The rearrangement uses TRBV4-1 and TRBJ2-1; a possible D gene is TRBD2 (5 bases). The CDR3 covers 12 residues. Per the germline V gene, CDR1 is MGHRA and CDR2 is YSYEKL. V gave up 1 base and J gave up 8 bases, with 6 bases separating them. The CDR3 coding sequence is TGCGCCAGCAGCCAAGCGGGGTATGAGCAGTTCTTC. This encodes CASSQAGYEQFF.

The chain uses TRBV5-8 and TRBJ2-5; 8 bases are shared with TRBD2. Germline trimming cut 1 base from V and 1 base from J; bases unmatched to any gene: 3. Germline CDR1 SGHTS, CDR2 YDEGEE. The CDR3 has 15 residues. In nucleotides, the CDR3 is TGTGCCAGCAGCTTGCCCGGACTAGCCCAAGAGACCCAGTACTTC. This translates into CASSLPGLAQETQYF.

The chain has TRBV28 and TRBJ2-2; D gene uncertain. This CDR3 has 14 residues. Trimming stripped 1 base from V and 6 bases from J, with 9 bases between. Germline V gene sequence: CDR1 MDHEN, CDR2 SYDVKM. In DNA, the CDR3 is TGTGCCAGCAGTTTATTTCCTTTCCCCGGGGAGCTGTTTTTT. Encoded protein: CASSLFPFPGELFF. The full variable domain, in which reference TRBV28 and TRBJ2-2 provide the parts outside the CDR3, is DVKVTQSSRYLVKRTGEKVFLECVQDMDHENMFWYRQDPGLGLRLIYFSYDVKMKEKGDIPEGYSVSREKKERFSLILESASTNQTSMYLCASSLFPFPGELFFGEGSRLTVL.

CDR3 DNA sequence: TGCGCCACCCGAGAAACGACAGGGGGCGGCTACACCTTC. The encoded protein is CATRETTGGGYTF. The J gene is TRBJ1-2, the V gene TRBV5-1, with 10 bases fitting TRBD1. The CDR3 has 13 amino acids. Germline V gene lookup returns CDR1 SGHRS and CDR2 YFSETQ. V trimming: 9 bases; J trimming: 8 bases; junction bases outside the gene matches: 10.

This clone has just one count. The genes are TRBV11-3 and TRBJ1-2; weak D call: TRBD1 (5 bases). V lost 1 base and J 2 bases, leaving 8 bases between the germline ends. The CDR3 spans 14 residues. Germline V gene lookup returns CDR1 SGHNT and CDR2 YENEEA. The CDR3 is CASSLGPGNYGYTF. The CDR3 DNA reads TGTGCCAGCAGCTTAGGTCCAGGGAACTATGGCTACACCTTC.

The chain links TRBV11-2 to TRBJ2-1; 11 bases are a match to TRBD2. V dropped 1 base and J dropped 10; count of bases not matched to a gene: 9. The CDR3 has 16 amino acids. The V gene's germline CDR1 is SGHAT and CDR2 FQNNGV. The CDR3 bases are TGTGCCAGCAGCTTAGTTGCTGGGCTAGCGGGAGGAGAGCAGTTCTTC. It yields the protein CASSLVAGLAGGEQFF.